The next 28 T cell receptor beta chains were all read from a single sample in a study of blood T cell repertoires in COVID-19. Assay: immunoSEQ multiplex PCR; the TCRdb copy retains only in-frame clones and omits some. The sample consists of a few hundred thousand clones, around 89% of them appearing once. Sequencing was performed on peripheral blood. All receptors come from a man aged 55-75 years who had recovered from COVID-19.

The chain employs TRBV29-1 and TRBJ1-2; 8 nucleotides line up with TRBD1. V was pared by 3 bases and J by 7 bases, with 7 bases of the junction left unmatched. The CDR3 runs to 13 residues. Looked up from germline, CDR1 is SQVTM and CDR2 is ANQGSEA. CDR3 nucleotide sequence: TGCAGCGTTGAGGGGCAGGGGGCAGGTGGCTACACCTTC. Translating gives CSVEGQGAGGYTF. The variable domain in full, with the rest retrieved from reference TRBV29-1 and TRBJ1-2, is SAVISQKPSRDICQRGTSLTIQCQVDSQVTMMFWYRQQPGQSLTLIATANQGSEATYESGFVIDKFPISRPNLTFSTLTVSNMSPEDSSIYLCSVEGQGAGGYTFGSGTRLTVV.

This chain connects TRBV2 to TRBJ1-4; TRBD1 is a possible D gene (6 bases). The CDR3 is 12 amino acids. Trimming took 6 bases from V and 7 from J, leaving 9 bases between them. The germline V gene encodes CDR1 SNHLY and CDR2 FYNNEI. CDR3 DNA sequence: TGTGCCAGCAGAGCAGGGGCTGAAAAACTGTTTTTT. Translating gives CASRAGAEKLFF. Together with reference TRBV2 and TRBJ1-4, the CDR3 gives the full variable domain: EPEVTQTPSHQVTQMGQEVILRCVPISNHLYFYWYRQILGQKVEFLVSFYNNEISEKSEIFDDQFSVERPDGSNFTLKIRSTKLEDSAMYFCASRAGAEKLFFGSGTQLSVL.

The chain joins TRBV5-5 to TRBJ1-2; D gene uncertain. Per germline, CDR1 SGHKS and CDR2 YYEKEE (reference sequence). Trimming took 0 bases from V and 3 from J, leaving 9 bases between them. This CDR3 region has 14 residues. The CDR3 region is CASSLAAAHYGYTF. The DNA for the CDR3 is TGTGCCAGCAGCTTGGCGGCAGCGCACTATGGCTACACCTTC.

The CDR3 loop is CASSNGQGFNYGYTF. CDR3 bases: TGTGCCAGCAGCAACGGTCAGGGGTTTAACTATGGCTACACCTTC. J is TRBJ1-2 and V is TRBV21-1; the D call TRBD1 from the table was never checked on the DNA. TRBV21-1 is a documented pseudogene. This CDR3 comprises 15 residues.

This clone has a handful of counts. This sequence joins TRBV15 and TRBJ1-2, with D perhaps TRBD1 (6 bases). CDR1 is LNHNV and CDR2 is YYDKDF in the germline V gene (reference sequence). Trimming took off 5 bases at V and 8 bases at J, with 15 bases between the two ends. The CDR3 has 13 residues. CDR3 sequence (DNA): TGTGCCACCAGCTTACTCACCCAGGGGGGCTACACCTTC. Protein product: CATSLLTQGGYTF. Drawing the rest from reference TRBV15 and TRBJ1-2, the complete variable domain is DAMVIQNPRYQVTQFGKPVTLSCSQTLNHNVMYWYQQKSSQAPKLLFHYYDKDFNNEADTPDNFQSRRPNTSFCFLDIRSPGLGDTAMYLCATSLLTQGGYTFGSGTRLTVV.

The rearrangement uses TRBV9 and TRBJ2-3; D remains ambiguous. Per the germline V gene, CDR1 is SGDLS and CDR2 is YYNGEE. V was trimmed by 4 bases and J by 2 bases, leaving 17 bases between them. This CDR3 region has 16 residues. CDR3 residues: CASSPVGYSPTDTQYF. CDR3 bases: TGTGCCAGCAGCCCAGTGGGCTACAGTCCCACAGATACGCAGTATTTT.

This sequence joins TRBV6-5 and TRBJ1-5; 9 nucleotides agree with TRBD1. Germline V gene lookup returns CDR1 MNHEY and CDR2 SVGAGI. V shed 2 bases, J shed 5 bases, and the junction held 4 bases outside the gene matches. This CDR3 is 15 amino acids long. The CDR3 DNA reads TGTGCCAGCAGTTACGTACAGGGGGCGGATCAGCCCCAGCATTTT. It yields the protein CASSYVQGADQPQHF.

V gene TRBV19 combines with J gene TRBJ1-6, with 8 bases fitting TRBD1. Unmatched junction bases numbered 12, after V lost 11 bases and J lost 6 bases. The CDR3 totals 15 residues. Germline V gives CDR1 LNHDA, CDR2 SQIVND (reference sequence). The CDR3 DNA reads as TGTGCCGACTCAAAAACCGGGACAGGTAATTCACCCCTCCACTTT. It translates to CADSKTGTGNSPLHF.

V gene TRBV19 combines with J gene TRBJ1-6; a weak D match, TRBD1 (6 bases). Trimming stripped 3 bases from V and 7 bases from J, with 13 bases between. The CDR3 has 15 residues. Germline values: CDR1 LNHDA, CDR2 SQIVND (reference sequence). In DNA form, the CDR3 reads TGTGCCAGTAGTATTGACAGGAGGAGAAATTCACCCCTCCACTTT. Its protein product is CASSIDRRRNSPLHF.

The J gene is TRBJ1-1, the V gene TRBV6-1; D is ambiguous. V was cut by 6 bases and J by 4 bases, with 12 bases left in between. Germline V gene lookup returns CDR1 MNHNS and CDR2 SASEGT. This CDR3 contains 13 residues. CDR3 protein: CASSPSRVTEAFF. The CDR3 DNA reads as TGTGCCAGCAGCCCGAGCCGAGTCACTGAAGCTTTCTTT.

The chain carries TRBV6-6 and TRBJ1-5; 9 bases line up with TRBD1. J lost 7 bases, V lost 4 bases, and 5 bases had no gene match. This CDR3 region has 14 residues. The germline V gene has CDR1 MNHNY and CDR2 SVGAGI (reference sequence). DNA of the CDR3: TGTGCCAGCAGTTTCGGGACAGGGATACAGCCCCAGCATTTT. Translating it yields CASSFGTGIQPQHF.

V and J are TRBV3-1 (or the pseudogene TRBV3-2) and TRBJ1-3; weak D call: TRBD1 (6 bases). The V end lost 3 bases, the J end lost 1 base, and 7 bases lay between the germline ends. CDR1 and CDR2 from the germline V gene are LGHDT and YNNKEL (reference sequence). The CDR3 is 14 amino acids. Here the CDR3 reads CASSHRGSGNTIYF. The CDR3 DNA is TGTGCCAGCAGCCACAGGGGTTCTGGAAACACCATATATTTT.

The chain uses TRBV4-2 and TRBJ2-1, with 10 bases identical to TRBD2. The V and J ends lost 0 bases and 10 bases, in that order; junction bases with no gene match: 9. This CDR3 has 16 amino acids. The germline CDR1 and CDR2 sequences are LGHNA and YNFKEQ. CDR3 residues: CASSQDSSGGAGEQFF. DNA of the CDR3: TGTGCCAGCAGCCAAGATTCCAGCGGGGGGGCAGGAGAGCAGTTCTTC.

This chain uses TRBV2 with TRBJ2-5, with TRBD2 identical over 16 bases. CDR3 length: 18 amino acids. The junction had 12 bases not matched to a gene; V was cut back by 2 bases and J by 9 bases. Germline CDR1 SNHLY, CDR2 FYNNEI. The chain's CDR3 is CASSEMGLAGGNDRAQYF. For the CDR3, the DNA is TGTGCCAGCAGTGAAATGGGACTAGCGGGGGGGAACGATAGGGCCCAGTACTTC.

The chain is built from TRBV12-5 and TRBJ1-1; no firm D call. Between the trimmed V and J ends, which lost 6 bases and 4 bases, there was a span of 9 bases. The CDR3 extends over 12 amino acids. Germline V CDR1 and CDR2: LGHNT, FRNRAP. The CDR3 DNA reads TGTGCTAGTGGAAGAGTGAGCACTGAAGCTTTCTTT. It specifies CASGRVSTEAFF.

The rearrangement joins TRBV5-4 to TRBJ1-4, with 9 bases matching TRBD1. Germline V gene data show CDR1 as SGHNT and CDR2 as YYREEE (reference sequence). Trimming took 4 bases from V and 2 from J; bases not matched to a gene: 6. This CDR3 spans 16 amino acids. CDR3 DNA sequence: TGTGCCAGCAGCAAGGGACAGGGTCTCACTAATGAAAAACTGTTTTTT. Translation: CASSKGQGLTNEKLFF.

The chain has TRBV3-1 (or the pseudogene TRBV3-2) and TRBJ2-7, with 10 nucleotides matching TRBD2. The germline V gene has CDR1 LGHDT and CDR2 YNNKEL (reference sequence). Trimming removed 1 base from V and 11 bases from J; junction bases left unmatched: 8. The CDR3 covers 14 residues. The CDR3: CASSQGNSGGSEYF. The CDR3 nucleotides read TGTGCCAGCAGCCAAGGTAATAGCGGGGGGTCTGAGTACTTC.

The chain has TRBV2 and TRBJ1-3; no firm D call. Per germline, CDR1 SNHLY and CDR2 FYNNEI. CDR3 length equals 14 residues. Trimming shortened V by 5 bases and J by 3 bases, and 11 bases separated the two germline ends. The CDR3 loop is CASSKRQVGNTIYF. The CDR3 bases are TGTGCCAGCAGTAAACGACAAGTTGGAAACACCATATATTTT.

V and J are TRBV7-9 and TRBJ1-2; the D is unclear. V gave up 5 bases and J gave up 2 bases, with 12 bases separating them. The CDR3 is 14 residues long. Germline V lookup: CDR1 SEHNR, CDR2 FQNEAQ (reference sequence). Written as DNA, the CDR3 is TGTGCCAGCAGCCCGCGCCAGACAAACTATGGCTACACCTTC. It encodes CASSPRQTNYGYTF.

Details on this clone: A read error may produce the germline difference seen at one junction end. CDR3: CASSSGTGRYSSPLHF. For the CDR3, the DNA is TGTGCCAGCAGCTCCGGGACAGGGCGATATAGTTCACCCCTCCACTTT. The chain joins TRBV7-2 to TRBJ1-6; 9 bases agree with TRBD1. Germline values: CDR1 SGHTA, CDR2 FQGNSA. The CDR3 is 16 residues long.

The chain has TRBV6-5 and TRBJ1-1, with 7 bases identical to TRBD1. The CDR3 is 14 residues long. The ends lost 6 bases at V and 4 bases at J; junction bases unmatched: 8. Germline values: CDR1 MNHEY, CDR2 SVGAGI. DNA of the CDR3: TGTGCCAGCAGGTCAGGGGGGAGCGGCACTGAAGCTTTCTTT. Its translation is CASRSGGSGTEAFF.

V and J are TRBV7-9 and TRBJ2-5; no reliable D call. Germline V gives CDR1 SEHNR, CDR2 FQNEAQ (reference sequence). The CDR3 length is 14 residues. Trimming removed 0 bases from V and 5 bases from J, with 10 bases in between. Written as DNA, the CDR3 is TGTGCCAGCAGCTTAGCGCAGGCCGCGGAGACCCAGTACTTC. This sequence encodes CASSLAQAAETQYF. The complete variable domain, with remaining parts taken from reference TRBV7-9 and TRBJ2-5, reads DTGVSQNPRHKITKRGQNVTFRCDPISEHNRLYWYRQTLGQGPEFLTYFQNEAQLEKSRLLSDRFSAERPKGSFSTLEIQRTEQGDSAMYLCASSLAQAAETQYFGPGTRLLVL.

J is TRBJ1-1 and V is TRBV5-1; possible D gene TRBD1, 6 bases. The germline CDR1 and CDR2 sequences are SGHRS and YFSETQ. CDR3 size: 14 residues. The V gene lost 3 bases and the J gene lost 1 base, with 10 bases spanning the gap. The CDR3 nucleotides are TGCGCCAGCAGCTCCGACAGGACGAACACTGAAGCTTTCTTT. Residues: CASSSDRTNTEAFF.

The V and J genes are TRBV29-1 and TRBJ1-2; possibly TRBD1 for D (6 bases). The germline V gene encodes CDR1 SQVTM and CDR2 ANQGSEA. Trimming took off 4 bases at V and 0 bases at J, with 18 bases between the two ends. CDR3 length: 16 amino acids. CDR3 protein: CSVAAGRGGTNYGYTF. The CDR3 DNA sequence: TGCAGCGTTGCAGCAGGGAGAGGGGGAACTAACTATGGCTACACCTTC. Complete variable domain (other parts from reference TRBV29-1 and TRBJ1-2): SAVISQKPSRDICQRGTSLTIQCQVDSQVTMMFWYRQQPGQSLTLIATANQGSEATYESGFVIDKFPISRPNLTFSTLTVSNMSPEDSSIYLCSVAAGRGGTNYGYTFGSGTRLTVV.

CDR3 sequence (DNA): TGTGCCAGCAGCTTAGCCGGGACAGTAAACACCGGGGAGCTGTTTTTT. It encodes CASSLAGTVNTGELFF. The gene calls are TRBV7-2 and TRBJ2-2, with 7 bases that match TRBD1. Germline V gene lookup returns CDR1 SGHTA and CDR2 FQGNSA. Unmatched junction bases numbered 3, after V lost 0 bases and J lost 2 bases. CDR3 length equals 16 residues. The complete variable domain, with remaining parts taken from reference TRBV7-2 and TRBJ2-2, reads GAGVSQSPSNKVTEKGKDVELRCDPISGHTALYWYRQSLGQGLEFLIYFQGNSAPDKSGLPSDRFSAERTGGSVSTLTIQRTQQEDSAVYLCASSLAGTVNTGELFFGEGSRLTVL.

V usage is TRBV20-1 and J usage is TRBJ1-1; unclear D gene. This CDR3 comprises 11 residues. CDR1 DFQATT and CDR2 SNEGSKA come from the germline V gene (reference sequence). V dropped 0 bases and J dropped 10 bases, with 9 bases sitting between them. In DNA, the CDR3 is TGCAGTGCTAGAGACCGACGGGGAGCTTTCTTT. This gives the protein CSARDRRGAFF.

The CDR3 region is CASSIKRGTGGSYNSPLHF. The CDR3 DNA reads TGTGCCAGCAGCATAAAAAGGGGAACAGGGGGCTCCTATAATTCACCCCTCCACTTT. The chain employs TRBV13 and TRBJ1-6; 8 bases match TRBD1. This CDR3 contains 19 residues. V was clipped by 5 bases and J by 0 bases; unmatched bases: 12. Germline-derived CDR1 and CDR2 are PRHDT and FYEKMQ (reference sequence).

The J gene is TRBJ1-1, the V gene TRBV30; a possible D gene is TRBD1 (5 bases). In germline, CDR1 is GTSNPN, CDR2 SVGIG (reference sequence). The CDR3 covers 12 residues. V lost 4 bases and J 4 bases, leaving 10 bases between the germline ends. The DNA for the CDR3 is TGTGCCTGGAAACTCGGGGGCACTGAAGCTTTCTTT. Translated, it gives CAWKLGGTEAFF. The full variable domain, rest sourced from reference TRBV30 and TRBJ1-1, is SQTIHQWPATLVQPVGSPLSLECTVEGTSNPNLYWYRQAAGRGLQLLFYSVGIGQISSEVPQNLSASRPQDRQFILSSKKLLLSDSGFYLCAWKLGGTEAFFGQGTRLTVV.